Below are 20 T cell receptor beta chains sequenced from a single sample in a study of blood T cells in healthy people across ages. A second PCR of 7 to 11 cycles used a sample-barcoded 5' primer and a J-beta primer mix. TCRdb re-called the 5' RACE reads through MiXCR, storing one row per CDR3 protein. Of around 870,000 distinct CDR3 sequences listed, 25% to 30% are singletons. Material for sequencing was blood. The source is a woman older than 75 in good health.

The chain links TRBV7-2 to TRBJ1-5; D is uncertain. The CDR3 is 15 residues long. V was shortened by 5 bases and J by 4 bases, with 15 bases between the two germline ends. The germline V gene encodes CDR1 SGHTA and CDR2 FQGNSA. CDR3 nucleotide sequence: TGTGCCAGCAGCCCCTTCACGGGTGATAATCAGCCCCAGCATTTT. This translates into CASSPFTGDNQPQHF.

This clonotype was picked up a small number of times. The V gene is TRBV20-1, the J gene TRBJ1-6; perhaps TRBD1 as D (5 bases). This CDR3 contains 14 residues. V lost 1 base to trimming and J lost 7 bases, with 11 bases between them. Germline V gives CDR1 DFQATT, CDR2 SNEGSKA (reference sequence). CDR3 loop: CSARGGTLNSPLHF. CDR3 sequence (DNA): TGCAGTGCTAGAGGGGGCACTTTAAATTCACCCCTCCACTTT.

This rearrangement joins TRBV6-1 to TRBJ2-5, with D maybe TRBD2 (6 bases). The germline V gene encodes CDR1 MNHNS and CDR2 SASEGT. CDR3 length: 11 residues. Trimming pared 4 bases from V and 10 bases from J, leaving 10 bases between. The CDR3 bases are TGTGCCAGCAGTGGGCCGGGACTCCAGTACTTC. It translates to CASSGPGLQYF.

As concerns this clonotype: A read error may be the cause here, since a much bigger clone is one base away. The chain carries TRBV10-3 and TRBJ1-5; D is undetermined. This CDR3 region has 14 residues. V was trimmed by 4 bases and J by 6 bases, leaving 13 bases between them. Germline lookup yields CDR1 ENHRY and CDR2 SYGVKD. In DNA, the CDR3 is TGTGCCATCAGTGCTTCAGGCTACGGTCAGCCCCAGCATTTT. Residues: CAISASGYGQPQHF.

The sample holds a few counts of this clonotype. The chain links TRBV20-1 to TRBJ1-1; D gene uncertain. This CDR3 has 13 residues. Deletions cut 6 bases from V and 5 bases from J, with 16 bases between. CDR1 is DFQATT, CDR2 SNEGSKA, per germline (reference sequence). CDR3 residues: CSASWLTGTEAFF. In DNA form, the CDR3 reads TGCAGTGCCAGCTGGCTAACGGGGACTGAAGCTTTCTTT.

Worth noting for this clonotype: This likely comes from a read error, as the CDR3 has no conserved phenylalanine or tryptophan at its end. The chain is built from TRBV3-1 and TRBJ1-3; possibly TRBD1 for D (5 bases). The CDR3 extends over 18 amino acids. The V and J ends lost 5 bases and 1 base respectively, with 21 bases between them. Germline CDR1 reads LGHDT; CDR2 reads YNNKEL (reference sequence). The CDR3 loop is CASSLRGQGVGSGNTIYC. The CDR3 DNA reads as TGTGCCAGCAGCTTGCGGGGCCAGGGCGTAGGTTCTGGAAACACCATATATTGT.

Written as DNA, the CDR3 is TGTGCCACCAGCAGAGAAAATGAGGGGCTAAGGGGATTAAACATTCAGTACTTC. Translated: CATSRENEGLRGLNIQYF. The chain combines TRBV15 with TRBJ2-4; perhaps D is TRBD1 or TRBD2 (5 bases each). The CDR3 loop spans 18 amino acids. The V and J ends lost 0 bases and 6 bases respectively, with 21 bases between them. In germline, CDR1 is LNHNV, CDR2 YYDKDF (reference sequence).

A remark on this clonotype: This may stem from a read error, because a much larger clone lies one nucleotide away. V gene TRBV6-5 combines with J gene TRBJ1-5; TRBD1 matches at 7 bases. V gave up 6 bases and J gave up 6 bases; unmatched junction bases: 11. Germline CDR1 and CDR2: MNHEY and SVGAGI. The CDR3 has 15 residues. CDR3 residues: CASRAGIGGIQPQHF. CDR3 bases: TGTGCCAGCAGGGCCGGGATAGGGGGCATTCAGCCCCAGCATTTT.

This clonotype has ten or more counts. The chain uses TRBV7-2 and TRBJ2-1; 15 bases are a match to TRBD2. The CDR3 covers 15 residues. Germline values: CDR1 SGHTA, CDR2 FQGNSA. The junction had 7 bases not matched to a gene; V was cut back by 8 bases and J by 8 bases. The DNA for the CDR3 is TGTGCCAGCTGGACTAGCGGGGGGGCTCCCCATGAGCAGTTCTTC. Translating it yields CASWTSGGAPHEQFF.

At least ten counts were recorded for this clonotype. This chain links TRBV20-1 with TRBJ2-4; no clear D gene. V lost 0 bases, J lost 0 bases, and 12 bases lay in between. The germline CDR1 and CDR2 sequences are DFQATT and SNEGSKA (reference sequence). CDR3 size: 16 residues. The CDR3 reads CSARDVQSLAKNIQYF. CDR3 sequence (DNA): TGCAGTGCTAGAGATGTCCAGTCACTAGCCAAAAACATTCAGTACTTC.

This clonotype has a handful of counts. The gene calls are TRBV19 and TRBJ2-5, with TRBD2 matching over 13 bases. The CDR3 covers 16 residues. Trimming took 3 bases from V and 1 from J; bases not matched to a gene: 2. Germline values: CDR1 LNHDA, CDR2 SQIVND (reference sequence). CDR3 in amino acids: CASSIGLAGAQETQYF. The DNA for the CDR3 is TGTGCCAGTAGTATTGGACTAGCGGGGGCCCAAGAGACCCAGTACTTC.

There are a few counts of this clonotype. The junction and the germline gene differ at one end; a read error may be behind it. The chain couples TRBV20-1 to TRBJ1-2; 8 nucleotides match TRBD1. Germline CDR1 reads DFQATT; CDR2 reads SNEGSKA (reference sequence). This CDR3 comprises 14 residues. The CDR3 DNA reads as TGCAGTACTAGTCCGGACAGGGACTCCTATGGCTACACCTTC. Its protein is CSTSPDRDSYGYTF.

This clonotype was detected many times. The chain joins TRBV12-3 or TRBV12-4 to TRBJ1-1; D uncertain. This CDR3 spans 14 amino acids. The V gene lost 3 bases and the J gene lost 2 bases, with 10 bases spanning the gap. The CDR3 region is CASSFGRRNTEAFF. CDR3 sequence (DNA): TGTGCCAGCAGTTTCGGGCGTCGAAACACTGAAGCTTTCTTT.

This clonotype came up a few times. The CDR3 region has the DNA TGTGCCAGCTCACCACGGGGTCTAGCCGCTCAAGAGACCCAGTACTTC. It specifies CASSPRGLAAQETQYF. V gene TRBV18 combines with J gene TRBJ2-5, with D perhaps TRBD2 (5 bases). The germline V gene has CDR1 KGHSH and CDR2 LQKENI. V lost 1 base, J lost 2 bases, and 14 bases lay in between. This CDR3 is 16 amino acids long.

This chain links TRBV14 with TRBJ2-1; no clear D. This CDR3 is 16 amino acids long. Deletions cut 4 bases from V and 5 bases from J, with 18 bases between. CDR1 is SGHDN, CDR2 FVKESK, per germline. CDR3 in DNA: TGTGCCAGCAGCCCGCTTATAGTCTTTTATGACAATGAGCAGTTCTTC. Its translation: CASSPLIVFYDNEQFF.

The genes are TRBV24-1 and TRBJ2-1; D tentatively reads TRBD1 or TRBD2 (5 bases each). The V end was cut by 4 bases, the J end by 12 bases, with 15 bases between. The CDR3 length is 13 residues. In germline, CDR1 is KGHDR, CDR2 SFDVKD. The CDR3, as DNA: TGTGCCACCAGTGAGGGGACCCGCCTTAGGCAGTTCTTC. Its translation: CATSEGTRLRQFF.

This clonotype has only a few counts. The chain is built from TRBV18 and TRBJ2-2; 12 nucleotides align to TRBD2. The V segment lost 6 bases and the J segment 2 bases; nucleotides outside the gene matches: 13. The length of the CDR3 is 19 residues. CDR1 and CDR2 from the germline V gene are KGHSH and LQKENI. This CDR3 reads CASSRLAGATSYNTGELFF. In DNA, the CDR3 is TGTGCCAGCTCGAGACTAGCGGGGGCGACCTCATATAACACCGGGGAGCTGTTTTTT.

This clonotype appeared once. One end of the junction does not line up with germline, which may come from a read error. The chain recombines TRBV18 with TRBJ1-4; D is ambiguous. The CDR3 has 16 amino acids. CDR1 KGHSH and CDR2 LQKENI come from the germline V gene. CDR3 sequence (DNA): TGTGCCAGCTCACCAAGGCAGCCCCGTGGAGATGAAAAACGGTTTTTT. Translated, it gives CASSPRQPRGDEKRFF.

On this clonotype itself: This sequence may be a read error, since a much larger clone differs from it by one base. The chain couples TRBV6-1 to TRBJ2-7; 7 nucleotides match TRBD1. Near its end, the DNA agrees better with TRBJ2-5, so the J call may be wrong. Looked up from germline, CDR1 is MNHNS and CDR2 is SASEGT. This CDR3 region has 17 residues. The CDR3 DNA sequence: TGTGCCAGCAGTGAAGCGCTTCTGGAAGGGGGCCTTGAGACCCAGTACTTC. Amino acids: CASSEALLEGGLETQYF.

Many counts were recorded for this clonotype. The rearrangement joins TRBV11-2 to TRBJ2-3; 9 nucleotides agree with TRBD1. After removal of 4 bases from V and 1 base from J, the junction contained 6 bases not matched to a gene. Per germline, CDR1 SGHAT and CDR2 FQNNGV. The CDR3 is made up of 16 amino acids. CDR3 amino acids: CASSSGQGLRTDTQYF. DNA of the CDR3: TGTGCCAGCAGCTCTGGACAGGGGCTACGCACAGATACGCAGTATTTT.